The 3 T cell receptor beta chains given below trace back to one sample, sequenced in a study of blood T cell repertoires in COVID-19. Only in-frame clones appear in the TCRdb table, and some are missing; sequencing was by immunoSEQ multiplex PCR. The data show some 500,000 clones, about 89% seen once. The sample comprised peripheral blood. The receptor set was obtained from a woman in her forties or fifties with COVID-19, enrolled during active disease.

The chain recombines TRBV19 with TRBJ1-1; maybe TRBD1 (5 bases). V was trimmed by 4 bases and J by 8 bases, leaving 8 bases between them. From germline, CDR1 is LNHDA and CDR2 SQIVND (reference sequence). CDR3 length: 11 residues. CDR3 protein: CASSTRVEAFF. DNA of the CDR3: TGTGCCAGTAGTACCAGGGTGGAAGCTTTCTTT. Using reference TRBV19 and TRBJ1-1 for the parts outside the CDR3, the full variable domain is DGGITQSPKYLFRKEGQNVTLSCEQNLNHDAMYWYRQDPGQGLRLIYYSQIVNDFQKGDIAEGYSVSREKKESFPLTVTSAQKNPTAFYLCASSTRVEAFFGQGTRLTVV.

J is TRBJ2-3 and V is TRBV5-1, with 9 bases matching TRBD2. The CDR3 length is 15 residues. V dropped 0 bases and J dropped 4; count of bases not matched to a gene: 3. Germline V gives CDR1 SGHRS, CDR2 YFSETQ. CDR3 in amino acids: CASSLASGDADTQYF. The CDR3 DNA reads as TGCGCCAGCAGCTTGGCTAGCGGGGATGCAGATACGCAGTATTTT.

CDR3 sequence (DNA): TGTGCCAGCAGCCAAGTGGTAGATGAAAAACTGTTTTTT. Amino acid sequence: CASSQVVDEKLFF. This chain links TRBV3-1 (or the pseudogene TRBV3-2) with TRBJ1-4; D uncertain. V was cut by 1 base and J by 6 bases, with 6 bases left in between. The CDR3 totals 13 residues. CDR1 and CDR2 from the germline V gene are LGHDT and YNNKEL (reference sequence).